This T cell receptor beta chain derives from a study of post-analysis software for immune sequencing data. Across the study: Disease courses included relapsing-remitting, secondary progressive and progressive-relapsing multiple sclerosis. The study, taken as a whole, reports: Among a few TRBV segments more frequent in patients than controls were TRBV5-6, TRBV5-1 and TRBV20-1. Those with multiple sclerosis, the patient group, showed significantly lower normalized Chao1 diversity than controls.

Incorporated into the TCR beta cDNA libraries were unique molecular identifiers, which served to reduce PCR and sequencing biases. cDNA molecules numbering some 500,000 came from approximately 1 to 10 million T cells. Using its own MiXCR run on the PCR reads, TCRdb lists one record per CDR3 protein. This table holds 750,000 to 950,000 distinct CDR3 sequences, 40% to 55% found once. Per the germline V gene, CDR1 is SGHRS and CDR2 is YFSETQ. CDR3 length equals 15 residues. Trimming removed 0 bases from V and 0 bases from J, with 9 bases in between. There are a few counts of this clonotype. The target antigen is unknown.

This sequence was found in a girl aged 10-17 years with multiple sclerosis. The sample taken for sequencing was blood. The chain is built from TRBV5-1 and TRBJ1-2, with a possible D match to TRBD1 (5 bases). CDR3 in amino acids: CASSLALTANYGYTF. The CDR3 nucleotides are TGCGCCAGCAGCTTGGCCCTGACAGCTAACTATGGCTACACCTTC.